The T cell receptor beta chain described here comes from a study of PD-1 blockade in classical Hodgkin lymphoma. Whole-study results and caveats: Patients who responded completely had about the same baseline diversity as newly diagnosed patients. At C4D1, TCR diversity had climbed significantly for CD4+ cells, though not for CD8+ cells. No one has yet defined what causes the repertoire differences, which may be disease activity or prior therapy.

Using immunoSEQ multiplex PCR, the repertoire was profiled, and TCRdb retains in-frame clones only, with some absent. This sample carries roughly 20,000 clones, less than 85% of them seen once, and the ten largest clones take about 6.6%. Every one of the patients relapsed after autologous stem cell transplantation (brentuximab vedotin exposure was variable). A remark on this clone: Its antigen is undetermined.

CDR1 LGHNA and CDR2 YSLEER come from the germline V gene. V lost 3 bases to trimming and J lost 0 bases, with 11 bases between them. CDR3 length: 15 residues. The chain combines TRBV4-3 with TRBJ1-2; TRBD1 might be the D (6 bases). This TCR was sampled from a human donor with classical Hodgkin lymphoma. The specimen comprised peripheral blood mononuclear cells (PBMCs), sampled at baseline. CDR3: CASSQADSTNYGYTF. The CDR3 bases are TGCGCCAGCAGCCAGGCGGACAGTACTAACTATGGCTACACCTTC.